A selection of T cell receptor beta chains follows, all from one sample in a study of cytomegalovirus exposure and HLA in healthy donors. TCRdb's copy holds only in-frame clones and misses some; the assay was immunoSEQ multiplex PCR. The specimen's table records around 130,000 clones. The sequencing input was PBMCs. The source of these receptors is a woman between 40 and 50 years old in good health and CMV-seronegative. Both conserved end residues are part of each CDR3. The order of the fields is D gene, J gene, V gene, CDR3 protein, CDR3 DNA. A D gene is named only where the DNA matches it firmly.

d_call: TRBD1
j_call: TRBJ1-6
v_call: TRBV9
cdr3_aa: CASSVASGQGQNNSPLHF
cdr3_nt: TGTGCCAGCAGCGTAGCCTCCGGACAGGGGCAGAATAATTCACCCCTCCACTTT

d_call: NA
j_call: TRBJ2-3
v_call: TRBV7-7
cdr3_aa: CASSSGLVGTDTQYF
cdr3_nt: TGTGCTAGCAGCTCCGGCTTGGTCGGGACAGATACGCAGTATTTT

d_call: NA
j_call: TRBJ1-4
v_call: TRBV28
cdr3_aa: CASSSWRGDEKLFF
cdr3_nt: TGTGCCAGCAGTTCGTGGAGGGGTGATGAAAAACTGTTTTTT

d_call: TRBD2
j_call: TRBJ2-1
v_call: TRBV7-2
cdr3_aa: CASSLMVTSGADEQFF
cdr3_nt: TGTGCCAGCAGCCTAATGGTGACTAGCGGGGCCGATGAGCAGTTCTTC

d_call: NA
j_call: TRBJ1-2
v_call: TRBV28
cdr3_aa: CASSLSAAGYTF
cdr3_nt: TGTGCCAGCAGTTTATCGGCGGCTGGCTACACCTTC

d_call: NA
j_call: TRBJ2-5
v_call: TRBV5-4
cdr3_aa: CASSLGADPSQETQYF
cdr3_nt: TGTGCCAGCAGCTTGGGGGCAGACCCCTCCCAAGAGACCCAGTACTTC

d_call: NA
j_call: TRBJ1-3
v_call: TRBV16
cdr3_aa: CASSPQSISSGNTIYF
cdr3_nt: TGTGCCAGCAGCCCACAGAGCATTAGCTCTGGAAACACCATATATTTT

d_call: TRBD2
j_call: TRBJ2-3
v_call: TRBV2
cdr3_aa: CASSEAQRGARTQYF
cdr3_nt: TGTGCCAGCAGTGAAGCGCAGCGGGGGGCCCGAACGCAGTATTTT

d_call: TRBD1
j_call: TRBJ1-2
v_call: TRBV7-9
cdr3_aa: CASSFRDRDGYTF
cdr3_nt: TGTGCCAGCAGCTTCCGGGACAGGGATGGCTACACCTTC

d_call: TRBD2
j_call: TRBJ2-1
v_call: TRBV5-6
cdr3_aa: CASSLRRGGPDEQFF
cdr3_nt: TGTGCCAGCAGCTTGCGGCGGGGGGGTCCCGATGAGCAGTTCTTC

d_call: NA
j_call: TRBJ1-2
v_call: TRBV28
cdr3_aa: CASFRQSYGYTF
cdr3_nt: TGTGCCAGCTTCCGACAGAGCTATGGCTACACCTTC

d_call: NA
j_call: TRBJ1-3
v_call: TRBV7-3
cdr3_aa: CASSMGSGGANTIYF
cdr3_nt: TGTGCCAGCAGCATGGGTTCGGGGGGCGCGAACACCATATATTTT

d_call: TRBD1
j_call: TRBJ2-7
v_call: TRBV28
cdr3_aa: CASSLTGQEQYF
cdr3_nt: TGTGCCAGCAGTTTGACAGGGCAAGAGCAGTACTTC

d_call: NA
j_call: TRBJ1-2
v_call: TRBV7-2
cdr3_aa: CASSLARGEGYTF
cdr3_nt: TGTGCCAGCAGCTTAGCTCGGGGGGAAGGCTACACCTTC

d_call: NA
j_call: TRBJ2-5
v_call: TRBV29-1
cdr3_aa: CSAVVFPQETQYF
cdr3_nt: TGCAGCGCGGTAGTTTTCCCCCAAGAGACCCAGTACTTC

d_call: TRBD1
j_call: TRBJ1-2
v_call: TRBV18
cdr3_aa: CASSPPGQGTYGYTF
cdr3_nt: TGTGCCAGCTCACCACCGGGACAGGGTACCTATGGCTACACCTTC

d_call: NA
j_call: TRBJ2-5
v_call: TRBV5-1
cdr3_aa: CASSLGSTRGETQYF
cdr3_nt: TGCGCCAGCAGCTTGGGCTCGACGCGGGGAGAGACCCAGTACTTC

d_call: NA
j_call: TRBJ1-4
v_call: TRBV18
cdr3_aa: CASSPQHGAGEEKLFF
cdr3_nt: TGTGCCAGCTCACCCCAGCACGGGGCAGGGGAAGAAAAACTGTTTTTT

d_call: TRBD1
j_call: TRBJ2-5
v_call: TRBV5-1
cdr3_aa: CASSAGQGAIGGETQYF
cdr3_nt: TGCGCCAGCAGCGCGGGACAGGGGGCGATTGGAGGAGAGACCCAGTACTTC

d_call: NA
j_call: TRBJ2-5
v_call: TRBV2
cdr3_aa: CASSEPGSGETQYF
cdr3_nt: TGTGCCAGCAGTGAACCAGGGTCCGGAGAGACCCAGTACTTC

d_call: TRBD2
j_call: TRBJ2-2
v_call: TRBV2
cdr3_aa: CASATHSGGGELFF
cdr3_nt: TGTGCCAGCGCGACACACAGCGGGGGAGGGGAGCTGTTTTTT

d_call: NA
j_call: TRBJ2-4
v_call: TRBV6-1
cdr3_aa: CASRTDPLAKNIQYF
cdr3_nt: TGTGCCAGCAGGACAGATCCCCTAGCCAAAAACATTCAGTACTTC

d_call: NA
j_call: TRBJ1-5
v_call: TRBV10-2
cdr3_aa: CASSESHGSNQPQHF
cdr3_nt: TGCGCCAGCAGTGAGTCTCACGGTAGCAATCAGCCCCAGCATTTT

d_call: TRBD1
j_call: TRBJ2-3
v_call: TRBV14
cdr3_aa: CASSLQTGRTDTQYF
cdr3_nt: TGTGCCAGCAGCCTCCAGACAGGGCGGACAGATACGCAGTATTTT

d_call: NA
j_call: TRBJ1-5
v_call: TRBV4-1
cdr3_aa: CASSQSTDSNQPQHF
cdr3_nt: TGCGCCAGCAGCCAGTCGACAGATAGCAATCAGCCCCAGCATTTT

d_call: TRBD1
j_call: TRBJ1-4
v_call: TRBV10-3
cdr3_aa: CAISGDRGDEKLFF
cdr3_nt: TGTGCCATCAGTGGAGACAGGGGAGATGAAAAACTGTTTTTT

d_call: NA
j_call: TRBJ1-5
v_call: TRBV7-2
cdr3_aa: CASSEGSDQPQHF
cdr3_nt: TGTGCCAGCAGCGAGGGAAGTGATCAGCCCCAGCATTTT

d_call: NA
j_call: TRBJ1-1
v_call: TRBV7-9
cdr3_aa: CASSPDRYTEAFF
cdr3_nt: TGTGCCAGCAGCCCAGACAGGTACACTGAAGCTTTCTTT

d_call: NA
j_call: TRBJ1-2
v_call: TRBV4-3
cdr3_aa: CASSHSRGGALGGYTF
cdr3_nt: TGCGCCAGCAGCCATTCCCGGGGTGGCGCCCTAGGTGGCTACACCTTC

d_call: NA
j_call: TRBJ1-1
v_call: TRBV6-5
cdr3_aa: CASRPTAGTEAFF
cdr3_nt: TGTGCCAGCAGACCGACGGCGGGCACTGAAGCTTTCTTT

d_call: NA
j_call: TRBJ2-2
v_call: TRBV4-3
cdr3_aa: CASSQDGGTGELFF
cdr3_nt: TGCGCCAGCAGCCAAGACGGAGGGACCGGGGAGCTGTTTTTT

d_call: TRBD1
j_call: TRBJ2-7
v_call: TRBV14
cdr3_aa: CASSHGGTGDIEQYF
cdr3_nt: TGTGCCAGCAGCCACGGCGGGACAGGGGATATCGAGCAGTACTTC